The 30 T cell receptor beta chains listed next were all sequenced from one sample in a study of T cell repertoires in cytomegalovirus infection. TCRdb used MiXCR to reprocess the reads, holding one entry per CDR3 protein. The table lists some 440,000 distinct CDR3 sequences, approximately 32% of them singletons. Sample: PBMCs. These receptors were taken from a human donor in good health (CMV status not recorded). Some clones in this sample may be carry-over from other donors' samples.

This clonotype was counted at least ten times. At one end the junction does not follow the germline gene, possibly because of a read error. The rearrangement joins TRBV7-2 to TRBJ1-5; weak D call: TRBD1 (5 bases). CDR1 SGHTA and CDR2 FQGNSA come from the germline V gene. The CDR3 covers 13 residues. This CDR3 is CASSLGGTTGKIF. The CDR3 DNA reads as TGTGCCAGCAGCTTAGGAGGGACCACTGGTAAAATTTTT. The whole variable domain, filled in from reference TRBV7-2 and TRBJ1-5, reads GAGVSQSPSNKVTEKGKDVELRCDPISGHTALYWYRQSLGQGLEFLIYFQGNSAPDKSGLPSDRFSAERTGGSVSTLTIQRTQQEDSAVYLCASSLGGTTGKIFGDGTRLSIL.

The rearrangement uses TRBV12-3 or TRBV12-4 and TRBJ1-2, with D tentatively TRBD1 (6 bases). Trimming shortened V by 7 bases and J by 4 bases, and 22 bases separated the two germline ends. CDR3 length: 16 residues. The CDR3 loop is CASTLRGAAIIYGYTF. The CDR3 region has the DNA TGTGCCAGCACCTTGAGGGGGGCCGCGATAATCTATGGCTACACCTTC.

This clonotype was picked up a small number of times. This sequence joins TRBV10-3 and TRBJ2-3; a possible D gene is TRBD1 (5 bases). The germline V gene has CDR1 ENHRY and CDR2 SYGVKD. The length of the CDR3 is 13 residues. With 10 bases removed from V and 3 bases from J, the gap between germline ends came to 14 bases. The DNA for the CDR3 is TGTGCCAGCTACAGGTTTACAACAGATACGCAGTATTTT. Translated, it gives CASYRFTTDTQYF.

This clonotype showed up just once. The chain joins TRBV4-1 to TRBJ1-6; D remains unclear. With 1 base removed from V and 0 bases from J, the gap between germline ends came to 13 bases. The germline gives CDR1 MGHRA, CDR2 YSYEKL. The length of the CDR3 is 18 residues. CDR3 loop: CASSQVHMGSSYNSPLHF. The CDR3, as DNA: TGCGCCAGCAGCCAAGTTCACATGGGAAGCTCCTATAATTCACCCCTCCACTTT.

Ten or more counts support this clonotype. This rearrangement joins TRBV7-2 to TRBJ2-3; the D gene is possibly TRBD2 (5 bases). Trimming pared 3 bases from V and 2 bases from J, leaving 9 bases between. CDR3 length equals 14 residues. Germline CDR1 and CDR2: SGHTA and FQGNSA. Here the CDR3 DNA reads TGTGCCAGCAGCTTGGACTTACCCACAGATACGCAGTATTTT. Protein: CASSLDLPTDTQYF.

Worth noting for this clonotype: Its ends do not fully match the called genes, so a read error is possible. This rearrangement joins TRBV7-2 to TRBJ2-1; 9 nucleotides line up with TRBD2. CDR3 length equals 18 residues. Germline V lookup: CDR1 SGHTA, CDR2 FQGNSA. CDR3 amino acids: CASSPKIAGVSSYKEQFF. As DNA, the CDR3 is TGTGCCAGCAGCCCCAAGATAGCGGGGGTCAGCTCCTACAAGGAGCAGTTTTTC.

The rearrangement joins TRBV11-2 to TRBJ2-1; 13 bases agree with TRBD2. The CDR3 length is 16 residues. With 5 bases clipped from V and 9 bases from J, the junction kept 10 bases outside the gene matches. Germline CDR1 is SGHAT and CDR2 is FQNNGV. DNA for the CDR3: TGTGCCAGCAGCACATGGACTAGCGGGGGAAGGACTGAGCAGTTCTTC. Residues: CASSTWTSGGRTEQFF. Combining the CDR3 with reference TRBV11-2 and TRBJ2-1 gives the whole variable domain EAGVAQSPRYKIIEKRQSVAFWCNPISGHATLYWYQQILGQGPKLLIQFQNNGVVDDSQLPKDRFSAERLKGVDSTLKIQPAKLEDSAVYLCASSTWTSGGRTEQFFGPGTRLTVL.

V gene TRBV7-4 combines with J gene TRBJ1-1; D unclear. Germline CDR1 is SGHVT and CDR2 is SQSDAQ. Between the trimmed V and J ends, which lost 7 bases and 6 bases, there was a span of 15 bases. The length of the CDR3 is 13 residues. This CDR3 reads CASNHGSNPEAFF. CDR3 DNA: TGTGCCAGCAACCACGGATCCAACCCTGAAGCTTTCTTT.

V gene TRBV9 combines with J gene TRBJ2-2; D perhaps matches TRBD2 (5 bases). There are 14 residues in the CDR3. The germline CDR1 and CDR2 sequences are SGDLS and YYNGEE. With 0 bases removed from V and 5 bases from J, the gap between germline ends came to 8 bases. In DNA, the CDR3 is TGTGCCAGCAGCGTAGGTCCGGGGACCGGGGAGCTGTTTTTT. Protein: CASSVGPGTGELFF.

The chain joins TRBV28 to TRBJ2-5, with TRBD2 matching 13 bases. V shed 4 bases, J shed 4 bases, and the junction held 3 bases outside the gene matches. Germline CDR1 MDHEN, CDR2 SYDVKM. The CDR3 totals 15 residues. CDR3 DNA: TGTGCCAGCAGTTACGGACTAGCGGGGGCAGAGACCCAGTACTTC. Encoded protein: CASSYGLAGAETQYF.

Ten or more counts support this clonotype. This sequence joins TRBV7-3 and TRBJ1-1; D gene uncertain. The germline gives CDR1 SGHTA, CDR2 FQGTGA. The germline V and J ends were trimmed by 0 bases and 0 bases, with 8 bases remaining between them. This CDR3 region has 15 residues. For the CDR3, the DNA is TGTGCCAGCAGCTTAACGTCCGACCTGAACACTGAAGCTTTCTTT. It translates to CASSLTSDLNTEAFF.

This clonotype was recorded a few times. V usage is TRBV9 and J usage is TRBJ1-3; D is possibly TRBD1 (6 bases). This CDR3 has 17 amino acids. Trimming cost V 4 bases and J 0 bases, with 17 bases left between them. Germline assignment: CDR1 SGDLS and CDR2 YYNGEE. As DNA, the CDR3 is TGTGCCAGCAGCCCTTCGGACAGAAAGCCCTCTGGAAACACCATATATTTT. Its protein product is CASSPSDRKPSGNTIYF.

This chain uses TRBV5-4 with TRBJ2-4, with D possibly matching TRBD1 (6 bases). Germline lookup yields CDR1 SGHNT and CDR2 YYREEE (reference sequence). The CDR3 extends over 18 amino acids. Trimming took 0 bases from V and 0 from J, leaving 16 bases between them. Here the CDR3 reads CASSLGGAGALAKNIQYF. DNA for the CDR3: TGTGCCAGCAGCTTGGGGGGCGCAGGGGCCCTAGCCAAAAACATTCAGTACTTC.

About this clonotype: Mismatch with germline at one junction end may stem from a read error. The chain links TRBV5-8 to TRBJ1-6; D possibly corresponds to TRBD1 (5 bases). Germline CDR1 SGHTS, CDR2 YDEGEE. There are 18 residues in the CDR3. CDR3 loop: CASRSELTASSYNSPLQF. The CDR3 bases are TGTGCCAGCAGGTCCGAATTGACAGCGAGCTCCTATAATTCACCCCTCCAATTT.

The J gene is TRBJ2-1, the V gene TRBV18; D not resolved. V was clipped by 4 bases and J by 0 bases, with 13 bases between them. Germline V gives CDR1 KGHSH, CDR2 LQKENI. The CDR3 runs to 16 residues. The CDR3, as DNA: TGTGCCAGCTCACTGAGCCCTTTTACCTCCTACAATGAGCAGTTCTTC. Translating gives CASSLSPFTSYNEQFF.

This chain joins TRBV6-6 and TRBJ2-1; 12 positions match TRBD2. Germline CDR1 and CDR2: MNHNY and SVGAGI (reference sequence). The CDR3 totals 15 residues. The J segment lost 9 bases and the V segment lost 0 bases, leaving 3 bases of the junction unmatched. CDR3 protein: CASSYSTSGSAEQFF. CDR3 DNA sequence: TGTGCCAGCAGTTACTCGACTAGCGGGAGTGCTGAGCAGTTCTTC.

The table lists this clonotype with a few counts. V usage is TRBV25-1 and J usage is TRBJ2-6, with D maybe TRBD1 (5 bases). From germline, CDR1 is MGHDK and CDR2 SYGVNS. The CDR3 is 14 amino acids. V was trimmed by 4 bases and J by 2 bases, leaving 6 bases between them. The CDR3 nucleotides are TGTGCCAGCAGTGTACAGGCTGGGGCCAACGTCCTGACTTTC. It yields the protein CASSVQAGANVLTF.

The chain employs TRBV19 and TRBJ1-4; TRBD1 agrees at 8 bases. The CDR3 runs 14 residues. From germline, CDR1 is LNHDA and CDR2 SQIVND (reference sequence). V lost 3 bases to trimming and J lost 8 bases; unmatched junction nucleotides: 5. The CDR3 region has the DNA TGTGCCAGTAGTATCGGATGGACAGGGGAAAAACTGTTTTTT. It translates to CASSIGWTGEKLFF.

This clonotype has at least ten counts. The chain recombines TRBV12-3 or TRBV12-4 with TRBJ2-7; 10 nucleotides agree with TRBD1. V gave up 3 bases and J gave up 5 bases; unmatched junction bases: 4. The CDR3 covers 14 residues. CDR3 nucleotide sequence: TGTGCCAGCAGTTTGGGACAGGGGTTCCACGAGCAGTACTTC. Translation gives CASSLGQGFHEQYF.

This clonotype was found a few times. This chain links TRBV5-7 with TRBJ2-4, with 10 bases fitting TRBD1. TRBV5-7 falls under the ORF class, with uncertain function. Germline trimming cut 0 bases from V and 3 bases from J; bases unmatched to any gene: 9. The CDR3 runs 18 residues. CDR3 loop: CASSLDSGQGIDKNIQYF. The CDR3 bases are TGTGCCAGCAGCTTGGACTCGGGACAGGGGATCGACAAAAACATTCAGTACTTC.

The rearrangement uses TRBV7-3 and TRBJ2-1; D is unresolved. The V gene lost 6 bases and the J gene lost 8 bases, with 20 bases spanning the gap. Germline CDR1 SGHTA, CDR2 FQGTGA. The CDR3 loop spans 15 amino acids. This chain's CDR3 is CASRLVPSGRDEQFF. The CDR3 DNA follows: TGTGCCAGCAGATTAGTTCCATCGGGTAGGGATGAGCAGTTCTTC.

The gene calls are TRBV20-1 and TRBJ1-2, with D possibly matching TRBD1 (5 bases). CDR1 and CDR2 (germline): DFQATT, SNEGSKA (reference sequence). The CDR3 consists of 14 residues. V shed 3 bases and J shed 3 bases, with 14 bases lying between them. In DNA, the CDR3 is TGCAGTGCTAGGTTGTTTGGGGCGGACTATGGCTACACCTTC. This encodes CSARLFGADYGYTF.

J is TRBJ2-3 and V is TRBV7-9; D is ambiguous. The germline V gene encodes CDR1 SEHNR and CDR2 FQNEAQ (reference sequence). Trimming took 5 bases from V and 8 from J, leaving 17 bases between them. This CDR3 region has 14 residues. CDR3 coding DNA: TGTGCCAGCAGCCCTATGGCCTCTTCGGGTACGCAGTATTTT. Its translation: CASSPMASSGTQYF.

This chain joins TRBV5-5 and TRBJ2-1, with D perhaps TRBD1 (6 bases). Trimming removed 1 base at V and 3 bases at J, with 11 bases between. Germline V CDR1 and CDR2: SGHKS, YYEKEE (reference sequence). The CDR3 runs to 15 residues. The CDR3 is CASSLQGRNYNEQFF. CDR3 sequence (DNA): TGTGCCAGCAGCTTGCAGGGGCGGAACTACAATGAGCAGTTCTTC.

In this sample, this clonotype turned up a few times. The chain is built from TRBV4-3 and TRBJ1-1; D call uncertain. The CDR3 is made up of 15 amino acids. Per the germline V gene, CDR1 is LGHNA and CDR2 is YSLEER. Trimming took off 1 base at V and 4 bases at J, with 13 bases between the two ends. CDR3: CASSQGWSVGTEAFF. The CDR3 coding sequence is TGCGCCAGCAGCCAAGGGTGGTCAGTTGGCACTGAAGCTTTCTTT.

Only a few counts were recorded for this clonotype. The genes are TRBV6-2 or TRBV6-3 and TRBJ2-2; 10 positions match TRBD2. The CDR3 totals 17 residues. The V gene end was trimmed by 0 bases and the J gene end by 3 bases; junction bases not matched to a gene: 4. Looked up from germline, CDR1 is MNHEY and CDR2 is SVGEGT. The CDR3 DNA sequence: TGTGCCAGCAGTTACTCGAGGACTAGCGGATACACCGGGGAGCTGTTTTTT. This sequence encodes CASSYSRTSGYTGELFF.

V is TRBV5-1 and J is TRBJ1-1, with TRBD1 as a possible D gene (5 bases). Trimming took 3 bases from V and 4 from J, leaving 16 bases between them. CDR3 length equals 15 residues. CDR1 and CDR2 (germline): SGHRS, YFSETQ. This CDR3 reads CASSSYSGGTTEAFF. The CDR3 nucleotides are TGCGCCAGCAGCTCGTACTCTGGGGGGACCACTGAAGCTTTCTTT.

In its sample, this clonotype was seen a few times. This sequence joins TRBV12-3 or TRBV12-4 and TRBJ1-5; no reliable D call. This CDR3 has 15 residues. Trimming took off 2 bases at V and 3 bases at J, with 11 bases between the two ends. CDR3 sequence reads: CASSLPGRNNQPQHF. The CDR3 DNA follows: TGTGCCAGCAGTTTACCTGGCAGGAACAATCAGCCCCAGCATTTT.

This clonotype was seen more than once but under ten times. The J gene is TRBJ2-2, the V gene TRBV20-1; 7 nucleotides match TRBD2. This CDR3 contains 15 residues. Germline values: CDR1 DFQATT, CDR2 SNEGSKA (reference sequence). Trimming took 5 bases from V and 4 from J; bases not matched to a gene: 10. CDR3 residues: CSAPLAGVGTGELFF. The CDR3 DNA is TGCAGTGCTCCCTTAGCGGGTGTGGGCACCGGGGAGCTGTTTTTT.

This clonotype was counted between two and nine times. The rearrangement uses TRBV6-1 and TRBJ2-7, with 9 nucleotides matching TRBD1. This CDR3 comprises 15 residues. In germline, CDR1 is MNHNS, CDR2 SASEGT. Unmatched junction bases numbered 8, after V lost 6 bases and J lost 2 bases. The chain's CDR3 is CASRDRGGFTYEQYF. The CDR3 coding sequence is TGTGCCAGCAGGGACAGGGGCGGTTTTACCTACGAGCAGTACTTC.